Listed below are T cell receptor beta chains from one sample, sequenced in a study of identical twins. MiXCR, applied by TCRdb to the 5' RACE reads, yields one record per CDR3 protein. The profile shows about 240,000 distinct CDR3 sequences, approximately 8% of them singletons. A further study also used this sample, focusing on yellow fever vaccine responses in identical twins.

Sequencing was carried out using CD8+ T cells sorted from blood. These receptors were taken from a woman between 18 and 29 years old in good health. CDR3s include the opening cysteine and the closing phenylalanine or tryptophan.

v_call	j_call	cdr3_aa
TRBV21-1	TRBJ2-1	CASSKSRGNSWPSSYNEQFF
TRBV7-8	TRBJ2-5	CASSSLGHLAETQYF
TRBV11-2	TRBJ2-3	CASSLRPSTDTQYF
TRBV12-3/TRBV12-4	TRBJ1-5	CASRPHENQPQHF
TRBV4-1	TRBJ2-3	CASSPSETDTQYF
TRBV3-1	TRBJ2-1	CASSQDPLGVLDEQFF
TRBV27	TRBJ1-5	CASSSGQGIPQPQHF
TRBV7-9	TRBJ2-5	CASSPLQETQYF
TRBV5-1	TRBJ2-3	CASSLGFASTDTQYF
TRBV5-1	TRBJ2-1	CASSSRTSGAYNEQFF
TRBV4-1	TRBJ1-6	CASSQDWGTGNSPLHF
TRBV12-5	TRBJ2-3	CASGLTGRSTDTQYF
TRBV4-1	TRBJ2-5	CASSSPPEDSQETQYF
TRBV9	TRBJ2-1	CASSVGMGDEQFF
TRBV29-1	TRBJ2-2	CSVSGLVPTGELFF
TRBV5-1	TRBJ2-1	CASSSPGAASTPYNEQFF
TRBV5-6	TRBJ2-7	CASSLGSGLKIYEQYF
TRBV20-1	TRBJ2-2	CSARIRGQVTGELFF
TRBV11-3	TRBJ2-7	CASSSKKLAPGSYEQYF
TRBV28	TRBJ1-5	CASSRIVGIVNQPQHF
TRBV7-6	TRBJ2-6	CASSLFQGGGANVLTF
TRBV4-2	TRBJ2-1	CASRGADYNEQFF
TRBV27	TRBJ1-2	CASSPGRGYTF
TRBV21-1	TRBJ2-1	CASSPSKAVLSYNEQFF
TRBV6-2/TRBV6-3	TRBJ2-7	CASRTGTSAYYEQYF
TRBV5-1	TRBJ2-5	CASSTPGQGLETQYF
TRBV5-5	TRBJ1-1	CASSYRTGSLTEAFF
TRBV7-9	TRBJ2-2	CASSAAGAGELFF
TRBV3-1	TRBJ2-5	CASSQERETQYF
TRBV6-5	TRBJ2-1	CASREGSEQFF
TRBV20-1	TRBJ1-1	CSARVATGGGTEAFF
TRBV15	TRBJ1-5	CATSQPKEGTPEIYSNQPQHF
TRBV12-3/TRBV12-4	TRBJ1-1	CASSLGRGGAEAFF
TRBV29-1	TRBJ1-1	CSVRRLNTEAFF